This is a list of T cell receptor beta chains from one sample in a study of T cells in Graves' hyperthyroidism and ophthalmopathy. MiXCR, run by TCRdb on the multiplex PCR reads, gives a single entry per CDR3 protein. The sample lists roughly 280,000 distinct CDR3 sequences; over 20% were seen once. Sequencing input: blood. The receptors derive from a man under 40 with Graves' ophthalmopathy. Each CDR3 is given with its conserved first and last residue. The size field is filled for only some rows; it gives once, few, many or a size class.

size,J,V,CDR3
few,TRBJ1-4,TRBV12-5,CASGLGQLNEKLFF
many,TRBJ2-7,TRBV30,CAWSVPRTPLYEQYF
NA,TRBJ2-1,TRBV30,CAWSPLGRSGRYNEQFF
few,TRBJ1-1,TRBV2,CASMGPWNTEAFF
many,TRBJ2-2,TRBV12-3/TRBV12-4,CASSSTAAPGKLFF
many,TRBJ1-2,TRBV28,CASRINSGSGYTF
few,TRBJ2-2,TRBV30,CAWRKVGELFF
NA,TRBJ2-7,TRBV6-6,CASSYSRAGDSEQYF
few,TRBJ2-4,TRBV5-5,CASSEDLVIQYF
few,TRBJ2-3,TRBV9,CASSASGRAADTQYF
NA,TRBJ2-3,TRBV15,CATKRPGTDTQYF
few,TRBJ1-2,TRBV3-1,CASSLRQGSGYTF
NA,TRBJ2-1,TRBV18,CASSPAENSYNEQFF
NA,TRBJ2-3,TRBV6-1,CASSDMRSDTRYF
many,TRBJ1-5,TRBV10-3,CAISESRADSNQPQHF
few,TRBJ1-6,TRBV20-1,CSGLRRRALHF
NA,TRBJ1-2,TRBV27,CASSLSGRSPYGYTF
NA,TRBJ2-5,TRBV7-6,CASSLSAGPTQETQYF
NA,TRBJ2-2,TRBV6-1,CASRLDPVSGELFF
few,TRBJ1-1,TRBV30,CAWSVRGMRAFF
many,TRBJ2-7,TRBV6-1,CASTKGGAYEQYF
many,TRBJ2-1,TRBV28,CASSLPGTAYNEQFF
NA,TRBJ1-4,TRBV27,CASRRGRVWGTNEKLFF
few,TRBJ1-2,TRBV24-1,CATSDLDRDYGYTF
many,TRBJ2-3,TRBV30,CAWSVTGDTQYF
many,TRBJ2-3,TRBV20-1,CSARDYGLPTDTQYF
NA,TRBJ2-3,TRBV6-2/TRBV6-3,CASSYGGRPSTDTQYF
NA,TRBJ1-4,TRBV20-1,CSASPTGGYATNEKLFF